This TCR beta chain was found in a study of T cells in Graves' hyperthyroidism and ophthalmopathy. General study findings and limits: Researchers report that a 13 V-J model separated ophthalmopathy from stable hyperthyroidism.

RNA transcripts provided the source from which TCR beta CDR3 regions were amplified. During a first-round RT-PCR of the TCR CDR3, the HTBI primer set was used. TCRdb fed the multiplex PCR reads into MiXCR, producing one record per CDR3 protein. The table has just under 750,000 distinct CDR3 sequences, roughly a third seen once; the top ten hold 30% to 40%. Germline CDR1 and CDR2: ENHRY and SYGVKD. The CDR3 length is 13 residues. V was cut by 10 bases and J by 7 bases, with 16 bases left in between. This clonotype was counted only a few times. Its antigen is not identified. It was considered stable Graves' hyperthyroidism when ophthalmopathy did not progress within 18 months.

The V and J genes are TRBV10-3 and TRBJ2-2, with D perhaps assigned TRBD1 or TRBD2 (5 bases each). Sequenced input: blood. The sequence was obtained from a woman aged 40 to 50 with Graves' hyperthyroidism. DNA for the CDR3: TGTGCCAGCAGCCGAGGGGCCTTCGGGGAGCTGTTTTTT. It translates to CASSRGAFGELFF.